This TCR beta chain was profiled in a study of shared clonotypes between healthy human individuals. Study conclusions and caveats: Apart from blood, nothing was sampled; tissue repertoires likely differ. A generally larger estimated richness was seen in naive subsets than in memory subsets.

TCRdb keeps only in-frame clones here, not all; method: immunoSEQ multiplex PCR. The data show some 1 million clones, 65% to 80% seen once. As concerns this clone: Its antigen is not known.

This CDR3 contains 13 residues. Germline lookup yields CDR1 MDHEN and CDR2 SYDVKM. V dropped 6 bases and J dropped 6 bases, with 11 bases sitting between them. Donors comprised only Caucasian adults living in Nashville, Tennessee. J is TRBJ2-2 and V is TRBV28; D is undetermined. This receptor was identified in a man younger than 35 in good health. The sequencing sample was made of memory CD4+ T cells sorted from blood. The subset here: CD45RA-negative fraction. The CDR3 bases are TGTGCCAGCAGCAACCTGGGGTCCGGGGAGCTGTTTTTT. As protein: CASSNLGSGELFF.